This section outlines one T cell receptor beta chain sequence together with its context. Clones were read by immunoSEQ multiplex PCR, and TCRdb kept only the in-frame ones, dropping some. The repertoire holds some 130,000 clones, with 65% to 90% as singletons. The data stem from a study of T cell responses to AZD1222 COVID-19 vaccine. Study context: Pooling of second doses given at about 4 or about 12 weeks was done.

V dropped 7 bases and J dropped 8 bases, with 17 bases sitting between them. The CDR3 sequence is 13 residues long. The source of this sequence is an adult in good health. Sequenced material: peripheral blood, taken on day 0 of AZD1222 vaccination. J is TRBJ1-2 and V is TRBV12-3 or TRBV12-4, with a weak D call TRBD1 (6 bases). CDR3 region: CASNNRGGDGYTF. CDR3 in DNA: TGTGCCAGCAACAACCGAGGGGGTGACGGCTACACCTTC.